Listed below are T cell receptor beta chains from one sample, sequenced in a study of CD8+CD57+ T cells in acquired aplastic anemia. Each CDR3 protein gets one entry after TCRdb re-called the reads with MiXCR. This table has around 200,000 distinct CDR3 sequences, approximately 50% appearing once. Sequenced sample: sorted CD4+, CD8+, or CD8+CD57+ T cells (not recorded which) from PBMCs. These receptors originate from a human donor in good health, serving as a control. The CDR3 runs from the conserved cysteine through the conserved F or W. The order of the fields is clone size, J gene, CDR3 length, D gene, V gene, CDR3 protein, CDR3 DNA. The D gene is left open where the match is weak. Some rows mark clone size as missing; the rest say once, few, many or name a class of expanded clone.

clone_size: NA
j_call: TRBJ2-7
cdr3_length: 14
d_call: NA
v_call: TRBV7-9
cdr3_aa: CASSLAGLTYEQYF
cdr3_nt: TGTGCCAGCAGCTTAGCGGGGCTAACTTACGAGCAGTACTTC

clone_size: NA
j_call: TRBJ1-2
cdr3_length: 11
d_call: NA
v_call: TRBV7-9
cdr3_aa: CASSLGQSYTF
cdr3_nt: TGTGCCAGCAGCTTAGGGCAGAGCTACACCTTC

clone_size: NA
j_call: TRBJ2-5
cdr3_length: 11
d_call: NA
v_call: TRBV7-9
cdr3_aa: CASLFQETQYF
cdr3_nt: TGTGCCAGCCTCTTCCAAGAGACCCAGTACTTC

clone_size: many
j_call: TRBJ1-5
cdr3_length: 15
d_call: NA
v_call: TRBV27
cdr3_aa: CASSVRGVSNQPQHF
cdr3_nt: TGTGCCAGCAGCGTTAGGGGGGTCAGCAATCAGCCCCAGCATTTT

clone_size: NA
j_call: TRBJ2-1
cdr3_length: 18
d_call: TRBD1
v_call: TRBV24-1
cdr3_aa: CATSDSPMTGGEWNEQFF
cdr3_nt: TGTGCCACCAGTGATTCCCCGATGACAGGGGGCGAGTGGAATGAGCAGTTCTTC

clone_size: few
j_call: TRBJ2-3
cdr3_length: 16
d_call: NA
v_call: TRBV7-3
cdr3_aa: CASSLTPWGGGDTQYF
cdr3_nt: TGTGCCAGCAGCTTAACGCCTTGGGGTGGGGGAGATACGCAGTATTTT

clone_size: NA
j_call: TRBJ2-5
cdr3_length: 16
d_call: TRBD1
v_call: TRBV5-1
cdr3_aa: CASSLAGQGGPGTQYF
cdr3_nt: TGCGCCAGCAGCTTGGCGGGACAGGGCGGACCGGGGACCCAGTACTTC

clone_size: NA
j_call: TRBJ1-1
cdr3_length: 19
d_call: NA
v_call: TRBV19
cdr3_aa: CASSIGTWGAVVRDTEAFF
cdr3_nt: TGTGCCAGTAGTATTGGTACCTGGGGGGCGGTCGTTAGAGACACTGAAGCTTTCTTT

clone_size: NA
j_call: TRBJ2-7
cdr3_length: 16
d_call: NA
v_call: TRBV29-1
cdr3_aa: CSVVYSLASYTYEQYF
cdr3_nt: TGCAGCGTTGTTTACAGCTTAGCGTCTTATACCTACGAGCAGTACTTC

clone_size: NA
j_call: TRBJ2-3
cdr3_length: 13
d_call: NA
v_call: TRBV4-3
cdr3_aa: CASSQVGHNEQYF
cdr3_nt: TGCGCCAGCAGCCAAGTCGGGCACAATGAGCAGTATTTT